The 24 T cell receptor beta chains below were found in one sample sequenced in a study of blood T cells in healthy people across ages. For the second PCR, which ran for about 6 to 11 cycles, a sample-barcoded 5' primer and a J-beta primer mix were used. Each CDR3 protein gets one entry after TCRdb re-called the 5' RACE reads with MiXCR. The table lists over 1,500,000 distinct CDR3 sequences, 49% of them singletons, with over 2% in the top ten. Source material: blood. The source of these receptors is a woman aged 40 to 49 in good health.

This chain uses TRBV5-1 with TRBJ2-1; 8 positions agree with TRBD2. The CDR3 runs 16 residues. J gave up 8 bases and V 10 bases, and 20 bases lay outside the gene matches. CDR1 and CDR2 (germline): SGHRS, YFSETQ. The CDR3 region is CASFPFNSGDQYEQFF. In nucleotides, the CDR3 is TGCGCCTCCTTCCCGTTTAATAGCGGGGATCAGTATGAGCAGTTCTTC.

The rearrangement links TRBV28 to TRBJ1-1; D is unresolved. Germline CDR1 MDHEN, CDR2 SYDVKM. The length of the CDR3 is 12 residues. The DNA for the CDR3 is TGTGAAAGCCGTACAGCGGGCACTGAAGCTTTCTTT. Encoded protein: CESRTAGTEAFF.

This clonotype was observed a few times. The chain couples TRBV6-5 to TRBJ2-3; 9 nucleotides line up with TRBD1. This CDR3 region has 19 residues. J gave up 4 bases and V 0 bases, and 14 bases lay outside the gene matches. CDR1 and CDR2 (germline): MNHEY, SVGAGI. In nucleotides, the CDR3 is TGTGCCAGCAGTTACTCGAGGTCGGGACAGGGTAAATATGCAGATACGCAGTATTTT. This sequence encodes CASSYSRSGQGKYADTQYF.

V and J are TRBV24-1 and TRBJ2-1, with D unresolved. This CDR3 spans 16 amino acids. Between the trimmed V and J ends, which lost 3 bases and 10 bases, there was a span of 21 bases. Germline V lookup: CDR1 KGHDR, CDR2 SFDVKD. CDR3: CATSDPHVGGAMEQFF. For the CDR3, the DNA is TGTGCCACCAGTGATCCCCATGTCGGCGGAGCAATGGAGCAGTTCTTC.

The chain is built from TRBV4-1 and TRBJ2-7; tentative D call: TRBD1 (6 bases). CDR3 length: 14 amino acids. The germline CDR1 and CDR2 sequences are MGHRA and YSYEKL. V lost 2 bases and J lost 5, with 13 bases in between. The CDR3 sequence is CASSQPGELDEQYF. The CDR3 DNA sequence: TGCGCCAGCAGCCAACCAGGGGAACTTGACGAGCAGTACTTC.

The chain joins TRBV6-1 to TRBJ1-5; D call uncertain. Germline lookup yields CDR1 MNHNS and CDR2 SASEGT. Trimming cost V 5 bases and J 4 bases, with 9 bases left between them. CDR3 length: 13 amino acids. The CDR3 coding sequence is TGTGCCAGCAGTCTGTGGGCAAATCAGCCCCAGCATTTT. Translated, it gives CASSLWANQPQHF.

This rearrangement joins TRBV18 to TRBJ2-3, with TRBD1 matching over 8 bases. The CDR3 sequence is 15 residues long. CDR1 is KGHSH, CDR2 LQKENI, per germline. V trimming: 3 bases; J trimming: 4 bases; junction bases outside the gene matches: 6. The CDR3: CASSPESDRADTQYF. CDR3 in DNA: TGTGCCAGCTCACCCGAGTCGGACAGGGCAGATACGCAGTATTTT.

DNA for the CDR3: TGTGCCAGCAGTTACTCCCCTCGACAGGGAAAAAGATCACCCCTCCACTTT. Amino acids: CASSYSPRQGKRSPLHF. The chain carries TRBV6-5 and TRBJ1-6, with 7 bases lining up with TRBD1. Germline CDR1 MNHEY, CDR2 SVGAGI. The CDR3 contains 17 residues. J was trimmed by 10 bases and V by 0 bases; bases with no gene match: 12.

The CDR3 protein is CASSFATGGGTDTQYF. The CDR3 nucleotides are TGTGCCAGCAGTTTCGCTACGGGGGGGGGCACAGATACGCAGTATTTT. The chain recombines TRBV6-6 with TRBJ2-3; 8 nucleotides agree with TRBD2. The V gene's germline CDR1 is MNHNY and CDR2 SVGAGI (reference sequence). V shed 4 bases, J shed 1 base, and the junction held 7 bases outside the gene matches. The CDR3 is 16 amino acids.

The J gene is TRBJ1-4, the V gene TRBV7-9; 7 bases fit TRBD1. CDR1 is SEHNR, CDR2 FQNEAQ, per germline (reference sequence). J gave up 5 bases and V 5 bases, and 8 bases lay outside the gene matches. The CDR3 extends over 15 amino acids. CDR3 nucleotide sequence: TGTGCCAGCAGCATAACGGACAGGAGGAATGAAAAACTGTTTTTT. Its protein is CASSITDRRNEKLFF.

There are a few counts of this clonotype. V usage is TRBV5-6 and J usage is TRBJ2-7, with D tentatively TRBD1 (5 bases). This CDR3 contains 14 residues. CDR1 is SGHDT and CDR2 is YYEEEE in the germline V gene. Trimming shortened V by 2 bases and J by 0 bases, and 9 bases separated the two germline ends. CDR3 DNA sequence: TGTGCCAGCAGCTTTAACAGGTTCTCCTACGAGCAGTACTTC. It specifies CASSFNRFSYEQYF. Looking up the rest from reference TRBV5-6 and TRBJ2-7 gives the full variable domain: DAGVTQSPTHLIKTRGQQVTLRCSPKSGHDTVSWYQQALGQGPQFIFQYYEEEERQRGNFPDRFSGHQFPNYSSELNVNALLLGDSALYLCASSFNRFSYEQYFGPGTRLTVT.

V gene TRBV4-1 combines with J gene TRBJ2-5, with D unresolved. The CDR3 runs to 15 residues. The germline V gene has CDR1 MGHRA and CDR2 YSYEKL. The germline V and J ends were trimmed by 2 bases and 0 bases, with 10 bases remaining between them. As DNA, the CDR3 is TGCGCCAGCAGCCAACCGACAAAGGACCAAGAGACCCAGTACTTC. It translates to CASSQPTKDQETQYF.

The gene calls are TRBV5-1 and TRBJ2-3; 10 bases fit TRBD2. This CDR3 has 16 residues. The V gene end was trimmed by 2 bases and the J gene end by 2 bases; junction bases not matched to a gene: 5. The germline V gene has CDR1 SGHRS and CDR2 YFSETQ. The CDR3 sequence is CASSLQRGGITDTQYF. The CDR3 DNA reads TGCGCCAGCAGCTTACAGCGGGGGGGAATCACAGATACGCAGTATTTT.

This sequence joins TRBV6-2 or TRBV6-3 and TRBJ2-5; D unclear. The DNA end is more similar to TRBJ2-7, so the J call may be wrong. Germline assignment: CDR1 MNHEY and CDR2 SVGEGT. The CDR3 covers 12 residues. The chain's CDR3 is CASSFTAGEQYF. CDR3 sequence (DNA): TGTGCCAGCAGTTTCACAGCAGGCGAGCAGTACTTC.

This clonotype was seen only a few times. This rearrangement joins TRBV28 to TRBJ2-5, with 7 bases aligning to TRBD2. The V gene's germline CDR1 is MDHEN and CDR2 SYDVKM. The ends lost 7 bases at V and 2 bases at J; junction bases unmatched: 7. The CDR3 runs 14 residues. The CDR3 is CASKRRGLQETQYF. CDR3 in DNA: TGTGCCAGCAAAAGGAGGGGACTACAAGAGACCCAGTACTTC.

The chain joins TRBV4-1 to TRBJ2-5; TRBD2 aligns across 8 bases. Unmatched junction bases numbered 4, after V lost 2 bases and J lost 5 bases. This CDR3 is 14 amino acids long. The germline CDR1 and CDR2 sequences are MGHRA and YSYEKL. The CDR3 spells CASSQPSGGETQYF. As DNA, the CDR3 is TGCGCCAGCAGCCAACCCTCGGGAGGGGAGACCCAGTACTTC.

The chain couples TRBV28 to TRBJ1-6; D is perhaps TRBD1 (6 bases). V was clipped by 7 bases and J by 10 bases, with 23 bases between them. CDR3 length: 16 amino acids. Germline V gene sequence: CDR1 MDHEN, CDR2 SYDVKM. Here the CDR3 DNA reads TGTGCCAGCACCCCGGAATTCGACAGGTCCGACTCACCCCTCCACTTT. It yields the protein CASTPEFDRSDSPLHF.

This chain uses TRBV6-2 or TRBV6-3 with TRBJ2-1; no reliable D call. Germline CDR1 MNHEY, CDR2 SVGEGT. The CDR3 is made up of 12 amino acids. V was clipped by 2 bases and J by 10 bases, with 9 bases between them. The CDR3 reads CASSYPTYEQFF. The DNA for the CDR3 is TGTGCCAGCAGTTACCCGACCTACGAGCAGTTCTTC.

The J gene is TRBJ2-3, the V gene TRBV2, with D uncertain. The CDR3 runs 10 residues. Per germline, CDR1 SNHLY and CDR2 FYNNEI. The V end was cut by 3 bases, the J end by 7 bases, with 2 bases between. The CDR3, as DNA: TGTGCCAGCAGTGACTATACGCAGTATTTT. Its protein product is CASSDYTQYF.

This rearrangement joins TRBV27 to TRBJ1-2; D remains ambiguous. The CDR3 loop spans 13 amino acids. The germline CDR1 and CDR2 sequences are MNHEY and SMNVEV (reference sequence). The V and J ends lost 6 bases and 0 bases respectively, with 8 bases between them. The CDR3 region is CASRSPANYGYTF. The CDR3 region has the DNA TGTGCCAGCAGAAGTCCAGCTAACTATGGCTACACCTTC.

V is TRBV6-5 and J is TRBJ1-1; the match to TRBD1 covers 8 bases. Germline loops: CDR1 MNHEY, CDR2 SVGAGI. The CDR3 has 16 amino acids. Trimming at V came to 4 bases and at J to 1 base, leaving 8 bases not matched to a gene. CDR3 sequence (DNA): TGTGCCAGCAGTTCTTGGAGGGACAGGAAGAACACTGAAGCTTTCTTT. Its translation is CASSSWRDRKNTEAFF.

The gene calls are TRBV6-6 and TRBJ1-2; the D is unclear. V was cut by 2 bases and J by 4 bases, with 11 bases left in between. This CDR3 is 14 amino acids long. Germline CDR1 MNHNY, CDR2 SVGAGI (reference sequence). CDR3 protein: CASSYAGESYGYTF. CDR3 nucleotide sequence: TGTGCCAGCAGTTACGCAGGCGAGAGCTATGGCTACACCTTC.

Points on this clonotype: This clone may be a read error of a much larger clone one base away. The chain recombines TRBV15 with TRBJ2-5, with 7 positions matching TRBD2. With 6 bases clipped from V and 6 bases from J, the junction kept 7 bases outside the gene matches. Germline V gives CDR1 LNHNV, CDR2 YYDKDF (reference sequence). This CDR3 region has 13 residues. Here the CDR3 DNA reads TGTGCCACCAGGGGAGGGTATGACAAGACCCAGTACTTC. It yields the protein CATRGGYDKTQYF.

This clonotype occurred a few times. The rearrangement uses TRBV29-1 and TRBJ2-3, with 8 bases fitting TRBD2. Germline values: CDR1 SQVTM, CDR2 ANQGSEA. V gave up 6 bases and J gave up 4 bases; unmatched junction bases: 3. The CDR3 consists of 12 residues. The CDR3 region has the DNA TGCAGCGTCCCGACTAGCGCAGATACGCAGTATTTT. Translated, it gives CSVPTSADTQYF.